This T cell receptor beta chain emerged from a study of OX40 agonist ivuxolimab in advanced cancers. The CDR3 runs to 12 residues. Germline V gene data show CDR1 as MNHEY and CDR2 as SMNVEV (reference sequence). Trimming took off 5 bases at V and 5 bases at J, with 9 bases between the two ends. Some clones are missing from TCRdb's copy, which holds only in-frame ones; the method was immunoSEQ multiplex PCR. The sample has about 86,000 clones, roughly 92% seen once; the top ten hold roughly 1.1%. Comment on this clone: The identical CDR3 is also encoded by other nucleotide sequences in the sample.

Sequences were derived from CD4+ or CD8+ T cells sorted from blood, sampled in a trial of the OX40 agonist ivuxolimab. The source is an adult with an advanced solid tumor such as melanoma, head and neck, liver or kidney cancer. The chain combines TRBV27 with TRBJ1-1; D is undetermined. CDR3 DNA sequence: TGTGCCAGCAGTACTGGTGGTACTGAAGCTTTCTTT. This gives the protein CASSTGGTEAFF.